Following are 5 T cell receptor beta chains from one sample sequenced in a study of T cells in Graves' hyperthyroidism and ophthalmopathy. RNA transcripts gave rise to amplified TCR beta CDR3 regions. Carried out on the TCR CDR3, a first-round RT-PCR used the HTBI primer set. In TCRdb, the multiplex PCR reads were re-called with MiXCR into one record per CDR3 protein. The profile shows hundreds of thousands of distinct CDR3 sequences, about 15% of them singletons. The specimen was blood. The receptors originated from a woman aged 18-30 years with Graves' hyperthyroidism.

V and J are TRBV5-1 and TRBJ1-2; perhaps TRBD1 as D (6 bases). This CDR3 is 14 amino acids long. Germline CDR1 reads SGHRS; CDR2 reads YFSETQ. With 1 base removed from V and 5 bases from J, the gap between germline ends came to 12 bases. CDR3 bases: TGCGCCAGCAGCTTGAAAGGGGGGGAATATGGCTACACCTTC. This codes for CASSLKGGEYGYTF.

This clonotype was counted many times. The chain employs TRBV3-1 and TRBJ2-2; 10 nucleotides line up with TRBD2. Trimming at V came to 4 bases and at J to 6 bases, leaving 8 bases not matched to a gene. Germline CDR1 LGHDT, CDR2 YNNKEL (reference sequence). The length of the CDR3 is 16 residues. CDR3 nucleotides: TGTGCCAGCAGCCTGCTAGCGGGAGTAAAATCCGGGGAGCTGTTTTTT. Protein product: CASSLLAGVKSGELFF.

The CDR3 is CASDPGTAIHNEQFF. As DNA, the CDR3 is TGTGCCAGTGATCCGGGGACAGCAATTCACAATGAGCAGTTCTTC. The chain links TRBV6-2 or TRBV6-3 to TRBJ2-1; 7 positions match TRBD1. The CDR3 loop spans 15 amino acids. Trimming took 9 bases from V and 5 from J; bases not matched to a gene: 13. Germline values: CDR1 MNHEY, CDR2 SVGEGT.

The chain uses TRBV12-3 or TRBV12-4 and TRBJ2-2, with 9 positions matching TRBD2. J gave up 1 base and V 3 bases, and 3 bases lay outside the gene matches. The CDR3 has 16 residues. This CDR3 reads CASSFPTSGNTGELFF. CDR3 nucleotides: TGTGCCAGCAGTTTCCCGACTAGCGGGAACACCGGGGAGCTGTTTTTT.

V is TRBV6-2 or TRBV6-3 and J is TRBJ2-7, with 8 bases matching TRBD1. The CDR3 sequence is 12 residues long. J gave up 7 bases and V 9 bases, and 8 bases lay outside the gene matches. Germline values: CDR1 MNHEY, CDR2 SVGEGT. CDR3 residues: CASQGAGGEQYF. The DNA for the CDR3 is TGTGCCAGTCAGGGGGCCGGCGGGGAGCAGTACTTC.